A single sample is the source of the 15 T cell receptor beta chains below, sequenced in a study of identical twins. TCRdb passed the 5' RACE reads through MiXCR, listing each CDR3 protein once. The repertoire holds some 560,000 distinct CDR3 sequences, with just under 10% as singletons. These data are also associated with another study on yellow fever vaccine responses in identical twins.

The material sequenced was PBMCs. These receptors were collected from a young woman in good health.

This clonotype was picked up a small number of times. The J gene is TRBJ1-4, the V gene TRBV6-5; D gene uncertain. The length of the CDR3 is 16 residues. V lost 0 bases and J 0 bases, leaving 8 bases between the germline ends. Germline V gives CDR1 MNHEY, CDR2 SVGAGI. The DNA of the CDR3 is TGTGCCAGCAGTTACTCCTCTTGGGCAACTAATGAAAAACTGTTTTTT. Encoded protein: CASSYSSWATNEKLFF.

This clonotype has at least ten counts. The chain has TRBV5-1 and TRBJ1-5, with D maybe TRBD1 (6 bases). In germline, CDR1 is SGHRS, CDR2 YFSETQ. This CDR3 spans 15 amino acids. V was clipped by 2 bases and J by 3 bases, with 12 bases between them. The CDR3 is CASSLTGFTNQPQHF. The CDR3 region has the DNA TGCGCCAGCAGCTTAACAGGGTTCACCAATCAGCCCCAGCATTTT. Full variable domain (rest looked up from reference TRBV5-1 and TRBJ1-5): KAGVTQTPRYLIKTRGQQVTLSCSPISGHRSVSWYQQTPGQGLQFLFEYFSETQRNKGNFPGRFSGRQFSNSRSEMNVSTLELGDSALYLCASSLTGFTNQPQHFGDGTRLSIL.

This clonotype was counted a few times. This chain connects TRBV15 to TRBJ2-3; D unresolved. Trimming stripped 5 bases from V and 2 bases from J, with 8 bases between. The CDR3 totals 13 residues. Germline V gives CDR1 LNHNV, CDR2 YYDKDF (reference sequence). This chain's CDR3 is CATSPKDTDTQYF. In DNA, the CDR3 is TGTGCCACCAGCCCGAAGGACACAGATACGCAGTATTTT.

The chain carries TRBV5-1 and TRBJ2-2, with TRBD1 identical over 7 bases. The trim removed 4 bases at V and 5 bases at J, leaving 8 bases unmatched. Germline loops: CDR1 SGHRS, CDR2 YFSETQ. The CDR3 has 15 amino acids. The CDR3 DNA is TGCGCCAGCAGCGCCGACAGGGTGGATACCGGGGAGCTGTTTTTT. It specifies CASSADRVDTGELFF.

This clonotype was counted between two and nine times. The rearrangement links TRBV15 to TRBJ2-7; 7 nucleotides line up with TRBD1. CDR3 length: 13 amino acids. Losses at the gene ends were 5 bases for V and 2 bases for J; bases not matched to a gene: 3. CDR1 is LNHNV and CDR2 is YYDKDF in the germline V gene (reference sequence). Here the CDR3 reads CATSLGQTYEQYF. Here the CDR3 DNA reads TGTGCCACCAGCTTGGGACAGACCTACGAGCAGTACTTC.

This clonotype was counted at least ten times. The chain combines TRBV28 with TRBJ1-1; D is unclear. From germline, CDR1 is MDHEN and CDR2 SYDVKM. The V end was cut by 7 bases, the J end by 4 bases, with 16 bases between. The CDR3 runs to 14 residues. The CDR3 region is CASIPGRTVTEAFF. In nucleotides, the CDR3 is TGTGCCAGCATCCCGGGAAGAACGGTCACTGAAGCTTTCTTT.

V gene TRBV3-1 combines with J gene TRBJ2-2, with a tentative D call TRBD2 (5 bases). Per the germline V gene, CDR1 is LGHDT and CDR2 is YNNKEL (reference sequence). The length of the CDR3 is 15 residues. Trimming left V 2 bases short and J 8 bases short, with 15 bases between. The CDR3 coding sequence is TGTGCCAGCAGCCAACATCCAAGCGGTGATGGGGAGCTGTTTTTT. Its protein product is CASSQHPSGDGELFF.

This clonotype was recorded a few times. The CDR3 DNA reads as TGTGCCAGCAGCCCCGGACTAGCGGGAGTACAAGAGCAGTACTTC. This encodes CASSPGLAGVQEQYF. The V gene is TRBV28, the J gene TRBJ2-7, with TRBD2 matching 13 bases. Germline V gene data show CDR1 as MDHEN and CDR2 as SYDVKM. V lost 6 bases to trimming and J lost 7 bases; unmatched junction nucleotides: 9. This CDR3 contains 15 residues.

The rearrangement uses TRBV7-9 and TRBJ2-7, with D perhaps matching TRBD2 (5 bases). The germline V gene encodes CDR1 SEHNR and CDR2 FQNEAQ (reference sequence). This CDR3 has 13 amino acids. V gave up 5 bases and J gave up 12 bases, with 20 bases separating them. CDR3 bases: TGTGCCAGCAGCCCCGAGAGGGTCTTCTGGTCGTACTTC. Translated: CASSPERVFWSYF.

This clonotype was counted a few times. This sequence joins TRBV11-3 and TRBJ2-1, with TRBD1 matching 8 bases. Germline CDR1 and CDR2: SGHNT and YENEEA. The ends lost 5 bases at V and 9 bases at J; junction bases unmatched: 12. This CDR3 has 15 amino acids. The CDR3 region is CASSNSGTGSREQFF. The DNA for the CDR3 is TGTGCCAGCAGCAACTCCGGGACAGGCAGCCGTGAGCAGTTCTTC.

This clonotype showed up many times. The CDR3 loop is CASSHRGMNTEAFF. As DNA, the CDR3 is TGTGCCAGCAGTCACAGGGGAATGAACACTGAAGCTTTCTTT. The chain joins TRBV2 to TRBJ1-1; 7 bases map to TRBD1. In germline, CDR1 is SNHLY, CDR2 FYNNEI. Unmatched junction bases numbered 3, after V lost 5 bases and J lost 0 bases. The CDR3 is 14 amino acids.

This clonotype occurred a few times. This chain links TRBV7-9 with TRBJ2-1, with TRBD2 matching over 8 bases. V shed 0 bases, J shed 7 bases, and the junction held 5 bases outside the gene matches. CDR1 and CDR2 (germline): SEHNR, FQNEAQ (reference sequence). The CDR3 has 15 amino acids. The CDR3 nucleotides read TGTGCCAGCAGCTTAGCTGGAGTAGCGGGGAATGAGCAGTTCTTC. This gives the protein CASSLAGVAGNEQFF.

The rearrangement joins TRBV6-1 to TRBJ2-3, with a tentative D call TRBD1 (5 bases). The CDR3 runs 16 residues. CDR1 is MNHNS and CDR2 is SASEGT in the germline V gene. V dropped 4 bases and J dropped 0 bases, with 14 bases sitting between them. The CDR3 loop reads CASSADRSPSTDTQYF. Written as DNA, the CDR3 is TGTGCCAGCAGTGCCGACAGAAGCCCGAGCACAGATACGCAGTATTTT.

J is TRBJ2-7 and V is TRBV28; D remains unclear. Trimming removed 3 bases at V and 5 bases at J, with 11 bases between. The germline CDR1 and CDR2 sequences are MDHEN and SYDVKM. The CDR3 extends over 13 amino acids. In DNA form, the CDR3 reads TGTGCCAGCAGTTTTCGATATCAGCACGAGCAGTACTTC. Protein sequence: CASSFRYQHEQYF.

The rearrangement uses TRBV7-2 and TRBJ1-6; D unclear. The germline gives CDR1 SGHTA, CDR2 FQGNSA. This CDR3 is built from 15 residues. V lost 2 bases and J lost 6, with 11 bases in between. DNA of the CDR3: TGTGCCAGCAGCTTACGGCCGGCGTCTAATTCACCCCTCCACTTT. Amino acid sequence: CASSLRPASNSPLHF.